This T cell receptor (beta chain) was recovered during a study of T cells in Graves' hyperthyroidism and ophthalmopathy. Study-wide points: Classification by a 13 V-J model distinguished ophthalmopathy from stable hyperthyroidism. The majority of expanded thyroid clonotypes above 0.001 also appeared in blood. Ophthalmopathy was predicted by the model a median of roughly 6 months ahead of onset.

This clonotype was recorded many times. Its target is unknown. Trimming shortened V by 6 bases and J by 10 bases, and 15 bases separated the two germline ends. There are 11 residues in the CDR3. The germline V gene encodes CDR1 DFQATT and CDR2 SNEGSKA (reference sequence). Diagnoses used clinical symptoms, serum thyroxine and TRAb, thyroid ultrasound and orbital computed tomography. The source material, RNA transcripts, was used to amplify TCR beta CDR3 regions. The HTBI primer set served for first-round RT-PCR of the TCR CDR3. A single record per CDR3 protein comes from TCRdb applying MiXCR to the multiplex PCR reads. Here the sample spans over 700,000 distinct CDR3 sequences, over 35% being singletons.

The chain couples TRBV20-1 to TRBJ2-5; D uncertain. The origin of this receptor is a man between 18 and 35 years old with Graves' hyperthyroidism. The sample taken for sequencing was blood. This chain's CDR3 is CSARSWVDQYF. CDR3 nucleotide sequence: TGCAGTGCCCGTTCGTGGGTTGACCAGTACTTC.